This entry describes one T cell receptor beta chain. The target antigen is unknown. The entry originates in a study of PD-1 blockade in classical Hodgkin lymphoma. Whole-study findings and limits: Newly diagnosed patients were said to have less baseline TCR diversity than healthy donors did. Complete responders had baseline diversity similar to newly diagnosed patients. Causes of the repertoire differences remain undefined, possibly disease activity or prior therapy.

Time point defined: cycle 4 day 1 (C4D1), after more than five weeks of nivolumab. Every patient experienced relapse after autologous stem cell transplantation, and brentuximab vedotin exposure varied. After PBMCs were thawed, their CD8+ T cells were isolated by magnetic negative selection. Profiled with immunoSEQ multiplex PCR; TCRdb holds only in-frame clones, not every one. The profile covers 9,500 to 10,000 clones, with 70% to 85% appearing a single time and 10% to 13% taken by the ten largest. Trimming pared 4 bases from V and 10 bases from J, leaving 10 bases between. Germline V CDR1 and CDR2: SEHNR, FQNEAQ (reference sequence). The CDR3 is 11 residues long.

Sequenced here: CD8+ T cells from blood, sampled before the fourth cycle of nivolumab. The chain employs TRBV7-9 and TRBJ1-1; D remains unclear. This receptor was obtained from a human donor with classical Hodgkin lymphoma. The CDR3 DNA sequence: TGTGCCAGCAGCTCCTTGCTAGGAGCTTTCTTT. Its protein product is CASSSLLGAFF.